Listed here is a single TCR beta chain. The sample originates from a study of cytomegalovirus exposure and HLA in healthy donors. The CDR3 contains 14 residues. V was pared by 7 bases and J by 1 base, with 11 bases between. From germline, CDR1 is SNHLY and CDR2 FYNNEI. With 60 Vbeta and 13 Jbeta primers, the PCR was carried out. TCRdb's table, derived via immunoSEQ multiplex PCR, lists solely in-frame clones and lacks some. The data show about 150,000 clones, over 65% seen once. V and J are TRBV2 and TRBJ1-5; possible D gene TRBD1, 5 bases. Sequencing used PBMCs. The sequence derives from a woman aged 35 to 49 in good health and CMV-seronegative. The CDR3 reads CASNGGGSNQPQHF. CDR3 coding DNA: TGTGCCAGCAACGGGGGAGGAAGCAATCAGCCCCAGCATTTT.